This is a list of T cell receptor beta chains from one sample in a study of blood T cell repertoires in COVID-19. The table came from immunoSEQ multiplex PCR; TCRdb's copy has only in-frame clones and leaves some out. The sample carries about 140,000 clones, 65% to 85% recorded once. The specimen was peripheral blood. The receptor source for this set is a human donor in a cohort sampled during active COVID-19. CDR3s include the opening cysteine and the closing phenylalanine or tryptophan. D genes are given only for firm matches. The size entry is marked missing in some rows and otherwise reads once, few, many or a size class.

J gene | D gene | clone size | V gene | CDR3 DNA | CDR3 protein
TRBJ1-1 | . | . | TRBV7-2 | TGTGCCAGCACCTGGGGAGTCACTGAAGCTTTCTTT | CASTWGVTEAFF
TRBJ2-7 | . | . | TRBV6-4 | TGTGCCAGCAGTGACCCCCCAGGGGGGCCTTCGGAGCAGTACTTC | CASSDPPGGPSEQYF
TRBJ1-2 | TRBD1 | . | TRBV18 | TGTGCCAGCTCTCTTGACAGGGACTATGGCTACACCTTC | CASSLDRDYGYTF
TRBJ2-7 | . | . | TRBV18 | TGTGCCAGCTCCCTCAACCGGGATCCCCGCATAAAGGAGCAGTACTTC | CASSLNRDPRIKEQYF
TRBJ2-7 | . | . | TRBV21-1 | TGTGCCAGCAGTCCGGACAGACCCGAGCAGTACTTC | CASSPDRPEQYF
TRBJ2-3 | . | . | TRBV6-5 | TGTGCCAGCAGGGCTTTCTCCAGAATGGATACGCAGTATTTT | CASRAFSRMDTQYF
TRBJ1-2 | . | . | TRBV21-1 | TGTGCCAGCAGCAAAGTATCGGGACACCCCCCCCCTGTCTACACCTTC | CASSKVSGHPPPVYTF
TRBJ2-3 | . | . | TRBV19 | TGTGCCAGTAGTAATTTAAGGACTGCTAGCACAGATACGCAGTATTTT | CASSNLRTASTDTQYF
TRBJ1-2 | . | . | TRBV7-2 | TGTGCCAGCAGCTTAGACAGGGTGGGCGATGGCTACACCTTC | CASSLDRVGDGYTF
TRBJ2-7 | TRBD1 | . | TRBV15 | TGTGCCACCAGCAGGGAAACAGGGGGAGAGCAGTACTTC | CATSRETGGEQYF
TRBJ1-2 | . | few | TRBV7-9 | TGTGCCAGCAGCCCGGGAGGCCGGGGCTACACCTTC | CASSPGGRGYTF
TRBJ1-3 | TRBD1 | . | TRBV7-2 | TGTGCCAGCAGCAGTAACAGGGGGATTACTGGAAACACCATATATTTT | CASSSNRGITGNTIYF
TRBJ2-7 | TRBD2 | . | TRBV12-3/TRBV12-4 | TGTGCCAGCAGGGCGGGAGGGCATTACGAGCAGTACTTC | CASRAGGHYEQYF
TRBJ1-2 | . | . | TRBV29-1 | TGCAGCGTTGCTGGGGGCCTATATGGCTACACCTTC | CSVAGGLYGYTF
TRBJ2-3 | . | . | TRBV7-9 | TGTGCCAGCAGCCCAAGCACAGATACGCAGTATTTT | CASSPSTDTQYF
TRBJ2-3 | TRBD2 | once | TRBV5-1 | TGCGCCAGCAGCTTGGATGGCGGGGGACCGGTTTCGACAGATACGCAGTATTTT | CASSLDGGGPVSTDTQYF
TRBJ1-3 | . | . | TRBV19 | TGTGCCAGCCTCGACCCCGGGGTTGCCGGAAACACCATATATTTT | CASLDPGVAGNTIYF
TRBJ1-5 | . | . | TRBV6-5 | TGTGCCAGCAGTTCGTCTCAGAGCAATCAGCCCCAGCATTTT | CASSSSQSNQPQHF
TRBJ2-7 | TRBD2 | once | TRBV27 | TGTGCCAGCAGTTTAGGAGCGGGGGGGCACCGAAACTACGAGCAGTACTTC | CASSLGAGGHRNYEQYF
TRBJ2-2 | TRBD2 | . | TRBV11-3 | TGTGCCAGCAGCCTGGGTAGCGGGAGGCTGTTTTTT | CASSLGSGRLFF
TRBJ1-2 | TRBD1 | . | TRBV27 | TGTGCCAGCAGTTTCATTCCAGGGGGCGCCTATGGCTACACCTTC | CASSFIPGGAYGYTF
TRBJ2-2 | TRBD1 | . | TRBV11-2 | TGTGCCAGCAGCCGTCCCGCAGGGGGCGGAGGCGGGGAGCTGTTTTTT | CASSRPAGGGGGELFF
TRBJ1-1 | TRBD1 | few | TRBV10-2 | TGCGCCAGCAGTACAGGGGGATTGGGTACTGAAGCTTTCTTT | CASSTGGLGTEAFF
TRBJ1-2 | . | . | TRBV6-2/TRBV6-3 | TGTGCCAGCAGTTACGCGGGAAACTATGGCTACACCTTC | CASSYAGNYGYTF
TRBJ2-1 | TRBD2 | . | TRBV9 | TGTGCCAGCAGCGTCGCGCCGGGCGGGGGGGCTAATGAGCAGTTCTTC | CASSVAPGGGANEQFF
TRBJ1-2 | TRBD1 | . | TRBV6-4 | TGTGCCAGCAGAGCCGGGACAGGAGAGAACTATGGCTACACCTTC | CASRAGTGENYGYTF
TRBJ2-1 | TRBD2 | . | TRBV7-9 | TGTGCCAGCAGTGCAAGCGGGGGCCCCTACAATGAGCAGTTCTTC | CASSASGGPYNEQFF
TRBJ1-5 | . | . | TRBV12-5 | TGTGCTAGTGGGGGGCCCCTGGCAATCAGCCCCCAGCATTTT | CASGGPLAISPQHF
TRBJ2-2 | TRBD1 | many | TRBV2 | TGTGCCAGCAGTGAGGCACAGGGGGCCAGGGAGCTGTTTTTT | CASSEAQGARELFF
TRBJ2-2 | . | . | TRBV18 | TGTGCCAGCTCACCAATGTCGATGGCCACCGGGGAGCTGTTTTTT | CASSPMSMATGELFF
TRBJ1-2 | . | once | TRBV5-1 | TGCGCCAGCAGCCGTGGTAGGAGCGACTATGGCTACACCTTC | CASSRGRSDYGYTF
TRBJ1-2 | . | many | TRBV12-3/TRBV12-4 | TGTGCCAGCACCCAGGGAGGTTGGGATGGCTACACCTTC | CASTQGGWDGYTF
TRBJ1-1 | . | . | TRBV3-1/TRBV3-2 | TGTGCCAGCAGCCAAACAGCTATGAACACTGAAGCTTTCTTT | CASSQTAMNTEAFF
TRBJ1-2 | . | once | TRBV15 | TGTGCCACCAGCAGAGATTCGGGGTTCGGTGGCTACACCTTC | CATSRDSGFGGYTF
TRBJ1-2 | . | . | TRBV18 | TGTGCCAGCTCACAAGACAGCTCCTATGGCTACACCTTC | CASSQDSSYGYTF
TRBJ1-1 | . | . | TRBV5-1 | TGCGCCAGCAGCCAAGGACAGAAGAACACTGAAGCTTTCTTT | CASSQGQKNTEAFF
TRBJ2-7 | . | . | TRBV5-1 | TGCGCCAGCAGCTTGAATGTAGACGGCACAGCAACGCAGTACTTC | CASSLNVDGTATQYF